The source of this TCR beta chain is a study of T cell repertoires in cytomegalovirus infection. Whole-study context: Evidence of both CMV infection and a matching HLA type came from public TCR beta signatures. Study outcomes and limitations: Accumulated public TCR beta family frequency recognized individuals carrying CMV together with the relevant HLA. Dominating the ex vivo response were TCR beta clonotypes that were CMV-specific and HLA-C-restricted.

This clonotype was found many times. Its antigen is unknown. MiXCR was run by TCRdb on the reads, yielding one entry per CDR3 protein. The table includes approximately 170,000 distinct CDR3 sequences, approximately 15% detected once. With 4 bases removed from V and 7 bases from J, the gap between germline ends came to 17 bases. CDR1 and CDR2 (germline): SGHTA, FQGTGA. CDR3 length: 14 amino acids. The sequence was obtained from a human donor in good health (CMV status not recorded). Some clones in this sample may be carry-over from other donors' samples. The source material was PBMCs. This sequence joins TRBV7-3 and TRBJ2-7; tentative D call: TRBD2 (6 bases). CDR3 in DNA: TGTGCCAGCAGCTCCGGGGGATCCTCTCGGGAGCAGTACTTC. Protein sequence: CASSSGGSSREQYF.